This T cell receptor beta chain was identified in a study of blood T cell repertoires in COVID-19. Study-level information: Donors in the United States, Italy and Spain gave samples during acute or convalescent COVID-19. The cDNA or gDNA used as material had been derived from T cells, B-cell-depleted T cells, or PBMCs.

In the original processing: Amplified reference gene primers provided the basis for estimating nucleated cell counts. Some clones are missing from TCRdb's copy, which holds only in-frame ones; the method was immunoSEQ multiplex PCR. V, J and clone size are taken as reported in that table, and D and trimming were inferred from the DNA itself. This sample has 340,000 or so clones; around 80% occur once, and the top ten carry about 2.7%. The sample taken for sequencing was peripheral blood. This clonotype originated in a man younger than 40 with active or convalescent COVID-19.

CDR3 in amino acids: CASSSVLTGGGEQFF. Here the CDR3 DNA reads TGCGCCAGCAGCTCGGTCTTAACAGGGGGCGGTGAGCAGTTCTTC. This chain uses TRBV5-1 with TRBJ2-1, with 9 nucleotides matching TRBD1. Germline loops: CDR1 SGHRS, CDR2 YFSETQ. The CDR3 is 15 residues long. Losses at the gene ends were 3 bases for V and 9 bases for J; bases not matched to a gene: 10.